One sample yielded the 29 T cell receptor beta chains listed below, sequenced in a study of a mutant IDH1 vaccine in newly diagnosed glioma (dated by TCRdb to the early 2020s). The antigens for these receptors are not known. Reading the label with the study, this specimen's time point is: week 23, last vaccination. Each vaccine dose was 300 ug of a 20-mer mutant IDH1 peptide in Montanide, given subcutaneously with topical imiquimod. Receptors were amplified or captured by the immunoSEQ multiplex PCR assay. TCRdb re-hosts the immuneACCESS table, in-frame sequences only. Its copies lack some clones; in the studies checked, an unresolved V gene accounts for under half of them, and the cause for the rest is not known. The table for this sample lists 52,000 or so clones; 80% of them were counted only once. Jointly, the top ten make up approximately 6.2% of the sample. The specimen was PBMCs, collected from a glioma patient whose treatment included an IDH1 peptide vaccine. The receptors here all came from a middle-aged man with glioma.

V gene TRBV7-9 combines with J gene TRBJ2-6; the match to TRBD1 covers 8 bases. The CDR3 is 18 amino acids. Germline V gene lookup returns CDR1 SEHNR and CDR2 FQNEAQ (reference sequence). Germline trimming cut 4 bases from V and 0 bases from J; bases unmatched to any gene: 8. The CDR3: CASSSGPQGVSGANVLTF. The CDR3 region has the DNA TGTGCCAGCAGCTCGGGTCCACAGGGGGTCTCTGGGGCCAACGTCCTGACTTTC.

This clone was seen more than once but under ten times. The gene calls are TRBV4-1 and TRBJ1-1; 9 bases match TRBD1. V trimming: 4 bases; J trimming: 5 bases; junction bases outside the gene matches: 11. The V gene's germline CDR1 is MGHRA and CDR2 YSYEKL. The CDR3 runs to 16 residues. CDR3: CASSPRDRTGETEAFF. The CDR3 DNA reads as TGCGCCAGCAGCCCTAGAGACCGGACAGGGGAAACTGAAGCTTTCTTT.

This clone was counted between two and nine times. The chain couples TRBV2 to TRBJ2-7; 7 bases agree with TRBD1. The CDR3 consists of 15 residues. Germline loops: CDR1 SNHLY, CDR2 FYNNEI. Trimming took 2 bases from V and 5 from J; bases not matched to a gene: 9. The chain's CDR3 is CASSEWGQRPHEQYF. Here the CDR3 DNA reads TGTGCCAGCAGTGAATGGGGACAGCGGCCCCACGAGCAGTACTTC.

The chain joins TRBV23-1 to TRBJ2-6; tentatively, D is TRBD2 (6 bases). TRBV23-1 is an ORF; its function is uncertain. Trimming cost V 3 bases and J 0 bases, with 18 bases left between them. The CDR3 loop spans 19 amino acids. The CDR3 protein is CASSQGAPTAGSGANVLTF. The CDR3 DNA follows: TGCGCCAGCAGTCAGGGAGCCCCGACAGCGGGCTCTGGGGCCAACGTCCTGACTTTC.

The rearrangement uses TRBV18 and TRBJ1-2, with a weak D call TRBD1 (5 bases). Trimming cost V 3 bases and J 2 bases, with 7 bases left between them. Germline assignment: CDR1 KGHSH and CDR2 LQKENI. The CDR3 is 13 residues long. CDR3: CASSPDRNYGYTF. In nucleotides, the CDR3 is TGTGCCAGCTCACCCGACAGAAACTATGGCTACACCTTC.

This clone has just a few counts. The CDR3 nucleotides are TGTGCCAGCAGCCAAGAGGACGGTGGCTATGGCTACACCTTC. Protein: CASSQEDGGYGYTF. The genes are TRBV4-2 and TRBJ1-2; D not certain. V was shortened by 0 bases and J by 4 bases, with 9 bases between the two germline ends. The CDR3 has 14 amino acids. Germline CDR1 is LGHNA and CDR2 is YNFKEQ.

V gene TRBV5-6 combines with J gene TRBJ2-5; no definite D call. Trimming stripped 7 bases from V and 5 bases from J, with 18 bases between. Germline values: CDR1 SGHDT, CDR2 YYEEEE. This CDR3 comprises 14 residues. CDR3 residues: CASADRGVSETQYF. CDR3 coding DNA: TGTGCCAGCGCCGATCGAGGAGTTTCGGAGACCCAGTACTTC. Full variable domain (remainder filled in from reference TRBV5-6 and TRBJ2-5): DAGVTQSPTHLIKTRGQQVTLRCSPKSGHDTVSWYQQALGQGPQFIFQYYEEEERQRGNFPDRFSGHQFPNYSSELNVNALLLGDSALYLCASADRGVSETQYFGPGTRLLVL.

This sequence joins TRBV30 and TRBJ2-5; no clear D. Per germline, CDR1 GTSNPN and CDR2 SVGIG (reference sequence). The CDR3 is 13 residues long. With 3 bases removed from V and 4 bases from J, the gap between germline ends came to 12 bases. CDR3 bases: TGTGCCTGGAGCCTTAAAGGTGGAGAGACCCAGTACTTC. This sequence encodes CAWSLKGGETQYF.

The chain combines TRBV6-1 with TRBJ1-3; no clear D gene. Per the germline V gene, CDR1 is MNHNS and CDR2 is SASEGT. The CDR3 loop spans 13 amino acids. The germline V and J ends were trimmed by 7 bases and 3 bases, with 10 bases remaining between them. The CDR3 spells CASIFVGGNTIYF. CDR3 DNA sequence: TGTGCCAGCATTTTTGTCGGTGGAAACACCATATATTTT.

V usage is TRBV4-2 and J usage is TRBJ2-1; 9 bases are a match to TRBD1. Unmatched junction bases numbered 9, after V lost 6 bases and J lost 6 bases. The CDR3 runs to 15 residues. Germline-derived CDR1 and CDR2 are LGHNA and YNFKEQ. The CDR3 reads CASSPGQGKGNEQFF. The CDR3 region has the DNA TGTGCCAGCAGTCCGGGACAGGGTAAGGGCAATGAGCAGTTCTTC.

The chain links TRBV4-1 to TRBJ1-2; D is perhaps TRBD1 (5 bases). Trimming removed 4 bases from V and 6 bases from J, with 18 bases in between. The CDR3 is 15 residues long. Germline V gene data show CDR1 as MGHRA and CDR2 as YSYEKL. The CDR3: CASSPHSGGGDGYTF. The CDR3 DNA follows: TGCGCCAGCAGCCCCCACTCGGGGGGGGGTGATGGCTACACCTTC.

The rearrangement links TRBV5-6 to TRBJ2-3; 11 positions agree with TRBD2. The germline V gene encodes CDR1 SGHDT and CDR2 YYEEEE. V was clipped by 3 bases and J by 4 bases; unmatched bases: 10. This CDR3 is built from 17 residues. The CDR3: CASSSHLSGGAPDTQYF. The CDR3 nucleotides are TGTGCCAGCAGCTCCCACCTTAGCGGGGGGGCCCCAGATACGCAGTATTTT.

The chain employs TRBV6-6 and TRBJ1-2; possibly TRBD1 for D (6 bases). CDR3 length equals 14 residues. Trimming cost V 4 bases and J 8 bases, with 17 bases left between them. Looked up from germline, CDR1 is MNHNY and CDR2 is SVGAGI (reference sequence). Here the CDR3 reads CASSSGADRGGYTF. The CDR3 DNA sequence: TGTGCCAGCAGTTCCGGGGCGGACAGAGGAGGCTACACCTTC.

The J gene is TRBJ2-7, the V gene TRBV2; a weak D match, TRBD2 (5 bases). Germline CDR1 SNHLY, CDR2 FYNNEI. The V end lost 6 bases, the J end lost 0 bases, and 12 bases lay between the germline ends. This CDR3 spans 14 amino acids. CDR3 bases: TGTGCCAGCAGGCCGAGAGGGCACTCCTACGAGCAGTACTTC. Protein sequence: CASRPRGHSYEQYF. Complete variable domain (other parts from reference TRBV2 and TRBJ2-7): EPEVTQTPSHQVTQMGQEVILRCVPISNHLYFYWYRQILGQKVEFLVSFYNNEISEKSEIFDDQFSVERPDGSNFTLKIRSTKLEDSAMYFCASRPRGHSYEQYFGPGTRLTVT.

This clone was found once. The chain recombines TRBV7-6 with TRBJ1-1; unclear D gene. V lost 2 bases, J lost 0 bases, and 7 bases lay in between. This CDR3 region has 14 residues. Germline V gene data show CDR1 as SGHVS and CDR2 as FNYEAQ. This CDR3 reads CASSLTEMNTEAFF. The CDR3 DNA reads as TGTGCCAGCAGCTTAACGGAGATGAACACTGAAGCTTTCTTT.

The table lists this clone with a count of one. The V gene is TRBV21-1, the J gene TRBJ1-6. TRBV21-1 is tagged as a pseudogene. CDR3 length: 12 residues. CDR3 sequence reads: CASSTPPVALHF. For the CDR3, the DNA is TGTGCCAGCAGCACCCCACCCGTCGCCCTCCACTTT.

The chain has TRBV12-5 and TRBJ1-1, with 8 bases identical to TRBD1. The CDR3 extends over 22 amino acids. V shed 3 bases and J 0 bases; nucleotides not matched to a gene: 24. Germline CDR1 reads LGHNT; CDR2 reads FRNRAP. The CDR3 sequence: CASGFNQISSLRDRSMNTEAFF. CDR3 sequence (DNA): TGTGCTAGTGGTTTCAATCAGATAAGTTCCCTCCGGGACAGGAGTATGAACACTGAAGCTTTCTTT. Full variable domain (remainder filled in from reference TRBV12-5 and TRBJ1-1): DARVTQTPRHKVTEMGQEVTMRCQPILGHNTVFWYRQTMMQGLELLAYFRNRAPLDDSGMPKDRFSAEMPDATLATLKIQPSEPRDSAVYFCASGFNQISSLRDRSMNTEAFFGQGTRLTVV.

V and J are TRBV18 and TRBJ1-5; D ambiguous. The CDR3 covers 13 residues. Germline values: CDR1 KGHSH, CDR2 LQKENI. Trimming cost V 2 bases and J 7 bases, with 9 bases left between them. CDR3 sequence reads: CASSPGVDQPQHF. CDR3 nucleotide sequence: TGTGCCAGCTCACCAGGGGTTGACCAGCCCCAGCATTTT.

This clone was seen just once. J is TRBJ1-2 and V is TRBV5-4; D perhaps matches TRBD1 (6 bases). V dropped 4 bases and J dropped 3 bases, with 13 bases sitting between them. The length of the CDR3 is 14 residues. The germline gives CDR1 SGHNT, CDR2 YYREEE (reference sequence). The CDR3 is CASSPTGGDYGYTF. In nucleotides, the CDR3 is TGTGCCAGCAGCCCGACGGGGGGCGACTATGGCTACACCTTC. The entire variable domain, with the rest obtained from reference TRBV5-4 and TRBJ1-2, is as follows: ETGVTQSPTHLIKTRGQQVTLRCSSQSGHNTVSWYQQALGQGPQFIFQYYREEENGRGNFPPRFSGLQFPNYSSELNVNALELDDSALYLCASSPTGGDYGYTFGSGTRLTVV.

The V gene is TRBV6-6, the J gene TRBJ1-2, with D tentatively TRBD1 (5 bases). The V end was cut by 2 bases, the J end by 4 bases, with 11 bases between. There are 14 residues in the CDR3. The germline CDR1 and CDR2 sequences are MNHNY and SVGAGI (reference sequence). In DNA, the CDR3 is TGTGCCAGCAGTTACGCGGACACCCGCTATGGCTACACCTTC. It yields the protein CASSYADTRYGYTF.

The chain is built from TRBV4-2 and TRBJ1-4; perhaps TRBD1 as D (5 bases). V dropped 0 bases and J dropped 4 bases, with 15 bases sitting between them. Per germline, CDR1 LGHNA and CDR2 YNFKEQ. This CDR3 contains 17 residues. DNA of the CDR3: TGTGCCAGCAGCCAAGAGTCGGTGGGGACCTATAATGAAAAACTGTTTTTT. It translates to CASSQESVGTYNEKLFF.

The chain is built from TRBV6-5 and TRBJ2-1; no definite D call. Between the trimmed V and J ends, which lost 0 bases and 4 bases, there was a span of 7 bases. This CDR3 region has 14 residues. Germline loops: CDR1 MNHEY, CDR2 SVGAGI. The CDR3 here is CASSYSPGYNEQFF. CDR3 sequence (DNA): TGTGCCAGCAGTTACTCCCCTGGATACAATGAGCAGTTCTTC.

V usage is TRBV20-1 and J usage is TRBJ2-5; possibly TRBD1 for D (5 bases). CDR1 and CDR2 (germline): DFQATT, SNEGSKA (reference sequence). CDR3 length: 11 residues. CDR3 loop: CSAGPTRAQYF. The CDR3, as DNA: TGCAGCGCAGGGCCAACCAGGGCCCAGTACTTC.

CDR3 DNA: TGTGCTTCGGACAGAGGAGGGGATTCACCCCTCCACTTT. As protein: CASDRGGDSPLHF. The V gene is TRBV12-5, the J gene TRBJ1-6, with a tentative D call TRBD1 (6 bases). CDR1 and CDR2 from the germline V gene are LGHNT and FRNRAP. This CDR3 has 13 amino acids. V gave up 11 bases and J gave up 8 bases, with 16 bases separating them.

The genes are TRBV11-3 and TRBJ2-1; TRBD1 aligns across 10 bases. Trimming at V came to 5 bases and at J to 9 bases, leaving 7 bases not matched to a gene. The CDR3 sequence is 14 residues long. Germline CDR1 and CDR2: SGHNT and YENEEA. The CDR3 bases are TGTGCCAGCAGCCCCGGGACAGGGGACGGTGAGCAGTTCTTC. Its translation: CASSPGTGDGEQFF.

The chain employs TRBV2 and TRBJ1-2, with D possibly being TRBD1 (6 bases). This CDR3 spans 14 amino acids. V shed 2 bases and J shed 5 bases, with 12 bases lying between them. Looked up from germline, CDR1 is SNHLY and CDR2 is FYNNEI. The CDR3 reads CASSEQGTYYGYTF. The CDR3 bases are TGTGCCAGCAGTGAACAGGGGACTTATTATGGCTACACCTTC. Variable domain in full (rest from reference TRBV2 and TRBJ1-2): EPEVTQTPSHQVTQMGQEVILRCVPISNHLYFYWYRQILGQKVEFLVSFYNNEISEKSEIFDDQFSVERPDGSNFTLKIRSTKLEDSAMYFCASSEQGTYYGYTFGSGTRLTVV.

The rearrangement joins TRBV7-2 to TRBJ1-1; D perhaps matches TRBD1 (6 bases). The germline V gene has CDR1 SGHTA and CDR2 FQGNSA. V was shortened by 2 bases and J by 0 bases, with 13 bases between the two germline ends. The CDR3 covers 16 residues. As DNA, the CDR3 is TGTGCCAGCAGCTTAAGGGGGGGACATCTGAACACTGAAGCTTTCTTT. It codes for CASSLRGGHLNTEAFF. Full variable domain (remainder filled in from reference TRBV7-2 and TRBJ1-1): GAGVSQSPSNKVTEKGKDVELRCDPISGHTALYWYRQSLGQGLEFLIYFQGNSAPDKSGLPSDRFSAERTGGSVSTLTIQRTQQEDSAVYLCASSLRGGHLNTEAFFGQGTRLTVV.

Only a few counts were recorded for this clone. J is TRBJ1-2 and V is TRBV6-5; 8 bases are a match to TRBD1. The CDR3 loop spans 13 amino acids. The trim removed 2 bases at V and 7 bases at J, leaving 3 bases unmatched. In germline, CDR1 is MNHEY, CDR2 SVGAGI. DNA for the CDR3: TGTGCCAGCAGTTACGGAACAGGGGGTGGCTACACCTTC. Protein sequence: CASSYGTGGGYTF.

About this clone itself: At the DNA level, this CDR3 is encoded by other sequences in the same sample as well. CDR3: CAWSVRGYEQYF. The CDR3 DNA is TGTGCCTGGAGTGTAAGGGGCTACGAGCAGTACTTC. The rearrangement uses TRBV30 and TRBJ2-7, with D maybe TRBD1 (5 bases). With 0 bases removed from V and 3 bases from J, the gap between germline ends came to 6 bases. CDR1 GTSNPN and CDR2 SVGIG come from the germline V gene (reference sequence). The CDR3 runs 12 residues.